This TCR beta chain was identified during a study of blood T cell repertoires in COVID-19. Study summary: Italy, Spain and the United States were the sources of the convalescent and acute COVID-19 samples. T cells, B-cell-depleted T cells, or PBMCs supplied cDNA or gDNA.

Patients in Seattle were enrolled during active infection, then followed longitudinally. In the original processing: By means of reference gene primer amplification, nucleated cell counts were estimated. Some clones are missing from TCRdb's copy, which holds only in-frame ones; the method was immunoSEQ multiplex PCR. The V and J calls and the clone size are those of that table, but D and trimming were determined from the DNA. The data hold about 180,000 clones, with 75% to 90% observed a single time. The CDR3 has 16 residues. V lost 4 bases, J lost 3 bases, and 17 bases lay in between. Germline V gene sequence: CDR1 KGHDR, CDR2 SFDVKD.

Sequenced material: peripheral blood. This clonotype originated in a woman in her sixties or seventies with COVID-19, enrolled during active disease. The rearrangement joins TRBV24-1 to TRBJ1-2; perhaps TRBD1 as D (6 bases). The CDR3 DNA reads TGTGCCACCAGTGACCCGACGGGGGGCGCGGACTATGGCTACACCTTC. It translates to CATSDPTGGADYGYTF.